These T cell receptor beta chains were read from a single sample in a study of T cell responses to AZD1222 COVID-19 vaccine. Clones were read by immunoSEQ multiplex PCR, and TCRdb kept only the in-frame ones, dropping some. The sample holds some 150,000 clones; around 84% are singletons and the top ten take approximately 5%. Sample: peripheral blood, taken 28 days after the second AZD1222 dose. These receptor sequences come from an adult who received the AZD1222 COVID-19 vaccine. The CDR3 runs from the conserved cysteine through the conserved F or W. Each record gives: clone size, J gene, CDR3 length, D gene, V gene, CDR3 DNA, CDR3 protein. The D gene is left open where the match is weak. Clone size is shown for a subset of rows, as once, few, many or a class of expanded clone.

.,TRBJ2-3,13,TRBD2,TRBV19,TGTGCCAGTAGTAGGGGAGGGCCCCATACGCAGTATTTT,CASSRGGPHTQYF
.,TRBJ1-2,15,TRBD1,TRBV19,TGTGCCAGTAGTAGGAACCAGGGGGAAGGCTATGGCTACACCTTC,CASSRNQGEGYGYTF
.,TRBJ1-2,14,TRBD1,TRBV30,TGTGCCTGGGCAGGGGGCCCTAGGACCTATGGCTACACCTTC,CAWAGGPRTYGYTF
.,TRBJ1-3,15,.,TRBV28,TGTGCCAGCAGCGTTCCGACGGACTCTGGAAACACCATATATTTT,CASSVPTDSGNTIYF
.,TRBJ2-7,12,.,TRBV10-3,TGTGCCATCAGTGACTCAGCCTACGAGCAGTACTTC,CAISDSAYEQYF
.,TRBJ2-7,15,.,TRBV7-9,TGTGCCAGCAGCTCTTCCCAGGGTAATAAGCACGAGCAGTACTTC,CASSSSQGNKHEQYF
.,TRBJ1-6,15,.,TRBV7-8,TGTGCCAGCAGCCCGCAAAGTACCTATAATTCACCCCTCCACTTT,CASSPQSTYNSPLHF
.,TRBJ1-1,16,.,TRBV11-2,TGTGCCAGCAGCTTAGATCTTTCCGGGTCGAGCACTGAAGCTTTCTTT,CASSLDLSGSSTEAFF
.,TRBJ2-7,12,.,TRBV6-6,TGTGCCAGCAGTTACCAAGACAACGAGCAGTACTTC,CASSYQDNEQYF
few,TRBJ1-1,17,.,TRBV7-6,TGTGCCAGCAGCTTAGCTGCCGGGACGGGGATGAACACTGAAGCTTTCTTT,CASSLAAGTGMNTEAFF
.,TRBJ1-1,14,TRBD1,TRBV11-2,TGTGCCAGCAGCCTTAGACAGGGGAACACTGAAGCTTTCTTT,CASSLRQGNTEAFF
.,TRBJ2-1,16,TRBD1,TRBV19,TGTGCCAGTAGCCTAGGACAGGGGGACTTCTACAATGAGCAGTTCTTC,CASSLGQGDFYNEQFF
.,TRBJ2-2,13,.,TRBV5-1,TGCGCCAGCAGCCCAGGGTACACCGGGGAGCTGTTTTTT,CASSPGYTGELFF
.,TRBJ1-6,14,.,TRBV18,TGTGCCAGCTCCTCGGGACTCTATAATTCACCCCTCCACTTT,CASSSGLYNSPLHF
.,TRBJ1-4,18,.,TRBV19,TGTGCCAGTAGTATACGGCCCCTTGGAGGGGCAACTAATGAAAAACTGTTTTTT,CASSIRPLGGATNEKLFF
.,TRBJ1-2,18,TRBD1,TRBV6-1,TGTGCCAGCAGTGAAGCCGGTCATGGGTCAGGGGGCGCATATGGCTACACCTTC,CASSEAGHGSGGAYGYTF
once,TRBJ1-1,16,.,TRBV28,TGTGCCAGCAGTTTGAGTGGGAGTGGGGTGAACACTGAAGCTTTCTTT,CASSLSGSGVNTEAFF
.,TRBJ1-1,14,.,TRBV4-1,TGCGCCAGCAGCCACAGGGGCAGGGACACTGAAGCTTTCTTT,CASSHRGRDTEAFF
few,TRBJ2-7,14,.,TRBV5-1,TGCGCCAGCAGCTCCTCTAGGGAAGGGCGGGAGCAGTACTTC,CASSSSREGREQYF
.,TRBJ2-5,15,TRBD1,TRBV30,TGTGCCTGGACCCACCGGGACAGGGGGCCAAAGACCCAGTACTTC,CAWTHRDRGPKTQYF
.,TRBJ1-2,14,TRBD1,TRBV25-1,TGTGCCCGCAACTCGGGACAGCTTAACTATGGCTACACCTTC,CARNSGQLNYGYTF
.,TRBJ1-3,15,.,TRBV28,TGTGCCAGCAGTTTAAAGAGGACGGCTGGAAACACCATATATTTT,CASSLKRTAGNTIYF
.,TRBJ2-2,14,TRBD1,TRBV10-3,TGTGCCATCAACACAGGGGCGAACACCGGGGAGCTGTTTTTT,CAINTGANTGELFF
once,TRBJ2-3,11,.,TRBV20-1,TGCAGTGCACCCCTAGAGACTACGCAGTATTTT,CSAPLETTQYF
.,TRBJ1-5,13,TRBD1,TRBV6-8,TGTGCCAGCAGGATTGACAGGGCCGCGCCCCAGCATTTT,CASRIDRAAPQHF
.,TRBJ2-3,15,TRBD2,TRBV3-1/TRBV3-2,TGTGCCAGTAGTTTTGCGGGAGGGCCAGCCGATACGCAGTATTTT,CASSFAGGPADTQYF
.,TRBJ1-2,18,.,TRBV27,TGTGCCAGCAGTTTTTCTAACGGGGTCTTGGGCCCGTTTTATGGCTACACCTTC,CASSFSNGVLGPFYGYTF
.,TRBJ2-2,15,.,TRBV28,TGTGCCAGCAGTTTATTGGGACGGGGCACCGGGGAGCTGTTTTTT,CASSLLGRGTGELFF
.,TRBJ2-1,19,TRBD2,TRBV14,TGTGCCAGCAGCCAAGGGCAAGGGACTAGCGGGAGACACTACAATGAGCAGTTCTTC,CASSQGQGTSGRHYNEQFF
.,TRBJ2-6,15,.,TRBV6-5,TGTGCCAGCAGTTATGCAGTCTCTGGGGCCAACGTCCTGACTTTC,CASSYAVSGANVLTF
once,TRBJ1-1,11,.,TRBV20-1,TGCAGTGTCAAAGGGTTCACTGAAGCTTTCTTT,CSVKGFTEAFF
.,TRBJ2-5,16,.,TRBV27,TGTGCCAGTAACCAAAACGGGAGACAACCAAGGGAGACCCAGTACTTC,CASNQNGRQPRETQYF
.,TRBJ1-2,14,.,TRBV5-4,TGTGCCAGCAGCTTGTACGGGCAGGCATATGGCTACACCTTC,CASSLYGQAYGYTF
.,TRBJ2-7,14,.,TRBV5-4,TGTGCCAGCAGCTTTCAGGGACCTGCCTACGAGCAGTACTTC,CASSFQGPAYEQYF
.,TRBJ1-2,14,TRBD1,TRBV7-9,TGTGCCAGCAGCGTCGGGACAGACCTGAGGGGCTACACCTTC,CASSVGTDLRGYTF
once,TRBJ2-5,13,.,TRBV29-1,TGCAGCGTTGCATCCGGGTCGGGGGAGACCCAGTACTTC,CSVASGSGETQYF
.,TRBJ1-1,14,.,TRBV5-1,TGCGCCAGCAGCTTCGCCATGATGAACACTGAAGCTTTCTTT,CASSFAMMNTEAFF
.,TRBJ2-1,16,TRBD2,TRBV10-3,TGTGCCATCAGTGACCAAGTTGTTACGGGAGGGGGTGAGCAGTTCTTC,CAISDQVVTGGGEQFF
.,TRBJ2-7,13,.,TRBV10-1,TGCGCCAGCAGTGAATCCCCCTCACTCATACAGTACTTC,CASSESPSLIQYF
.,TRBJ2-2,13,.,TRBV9,TGTGCCAGCAGCGCTGACGACATCGGGGAGCTGTTTTTT,CASSADDIGELFF
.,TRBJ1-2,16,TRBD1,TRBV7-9,TGTGCCAGCAGCGCCCAAAAGACAGGGCTGGGCTATGGCTACACCTTC,CASSAQKTGLGYGYTF
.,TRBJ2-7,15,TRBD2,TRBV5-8,TGTGCCAGCAGCTGGGGAGGGCCGAGCTCCTACGAGCAGTACTTC,CASSWGGPSSYEQYF
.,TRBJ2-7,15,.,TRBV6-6,TGTGCCAGCAGCTCACGGGACATTACAGGCTACGAGCAGTACTTC,CASSSRDITGYEQYF
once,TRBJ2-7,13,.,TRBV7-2,TGTGCCAGCAGCTTAAAGGCGGGGATCGAGCAGTACTTC,CASSLKAGIEQYF
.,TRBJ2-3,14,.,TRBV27,TGTGCCAGCAGTTGGGTCAGGGTCGCGGATACGCAGTATTTT,CASSWVRVADTQYF
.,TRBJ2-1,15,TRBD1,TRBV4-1,TGCGCCAGCAGCCAGGACAGGGGAGCCCGAGGTGAGCAGTTCTTC,CASSQDRGARGEQFF
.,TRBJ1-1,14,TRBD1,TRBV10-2,TGCGCCAGCGTATTCTGGACAGGGGTTACTGAAGCTTTCTTT,CASVFWTGVTEAFF
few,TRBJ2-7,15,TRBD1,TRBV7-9,TGTGCCAGCAGCCAACCCCCGGGACAGTCCTACGAGCAGTACTTC,CASSQPPGQSYEQYF
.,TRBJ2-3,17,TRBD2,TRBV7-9,TGTGCCAGCCGCTCCTCGGTTGGCGGGGGTTACACAGATACGCAGTATTTT,CASRSSVGGGYTDTQYF
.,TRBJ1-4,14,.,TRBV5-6,TGTGCCAGCAGCTCCCGTAGAGATATGAAAAAACTGTTTTTT,CASSSRRDMKKLFF
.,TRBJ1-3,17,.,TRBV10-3,TGTGCCATCACCGACATAATGGACAGAAGCTCTGGAAACACCATATATTTT,CAITDIMDRSSGNTIYF
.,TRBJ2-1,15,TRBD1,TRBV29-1,TGCAGCGTTGAAGCCTCCGGGACAGGGGGAGATGAGCAGTTCTTC,CSVEASGTGGDEQFF